This T cell receptor beta chain was identified during a study of siplizumab effects on memory and regulatory T cells (dated by TCRdb to 2018 to 2020). A note on the overall study: The study examined how the anti-CD2 antibody siplizumab affects alloreactive T-cell subsets in allogeneic mixed lymphocyte reactions built from human PBMCs.

What the study reported, not specific to this receptor: Unstimulated naive T cells appeared to be more diverse than memory T cells, and naive cells seemed to make a substantial contribution to the alloresponse. Among mappable alloreactive CD4+ clones, the Treg-derived fraction averaged approximately 69% with siplizumab versus 26.9% in control reactions. The cumulative frequency of alloreactive sequences traceable to unstimulated CD4+ memory T cells was significantly reduced by siplizumab. Roughly 75-97% of proliferating CD4+ or CD8+ clones could not be assigned a naive or memory phenotype. Sequences below about 10^-5 frequency were poorly captured, so only a minor fraction of alloreactive clones could be mapped to unstimulated subsets. Whether proliferating Tregs from siplizumab cultures actually had suppressive function was not functionally confirmed.

Looking up the germline V gene yields CDR1 SQVTM and CDR2 ANQGSEA. The CDR3 measures 10 amino acids from cysteine to phenylalanine. Only the CDR3 DNA is retained, 30 bases long and in frame from the first base. V is clipped by 3 bases and J by 5 bases, and the sequence between their germline boundaries is 4 bases long. As regards this clone: Its antigen remains unidentified. The sample holds no much larger clone one base away, and base qualities are not on file.

Sorted unstimulated T cells and proliferating T cells recovered from mixed lymphocyte reactions underwent TCRbeta CDR3 sequencing. Fresh whole blood from around 10 HLA-typed healthy donors was used as the source from which PBMCs were isolated. To map where alloreactive clones came from, CD4+ non-regulatory T cells in the unstimulated state were FACS-sorted. Library creation used the immunoSEQ multiplex PCR assay. Around 9.9 x 10^4 TCR templates per sample were assayed by the deep sequencing platform. Genomic DNA extracted from sorted T cells was the material used for TCRbeta CDR3 sequencing. The authors processed their data as follows. The R programming language was used for clonal analysis of the TCRbeta CDR3 data. Alloreactive CD4+ and CD8+ clones were identified by comparing unstimulated samples to CFSE-low samples taken after the reaction. Regulatory or non-regulatory origin of alloreactive CD4+ clones was assigned by matching sequences to the sorted unstimulated Treg and non-Treg repertoires. TCRdb limited this immuneACCESS table to in-frame rearrangements with V and J called. A share of clones is missing; checked studies link under half to unresolved V genes, and the rest is unexplained. D and trimming come from the DNA, and the V and J calls and clone size come from that table. A total of 100,000 or so clones appear in this sample, about 90% of them only once. Around 13% of the sample is taken by the ten largest.

The rearranged chain carries TRBV29-1 and TRBJ1-2; no confident D gene assignment can be made. Sequencing input: non-Treg CD4+ T cells sorted from blood. Reading the label with the study, this specimen's cell subset or site is: FACS-sorted unstimulated CD4+ non-regulatory T cells. This TCR derives from a human donor in good health. The DNA sequence follows: TGCAGCGTTGAGGAGTATGGCTACACCTTC. Protein translation: CSVEEYGYTF.